The 6 T cell receptor beta chains listed next were all sequenced from one sample in a study of identifying expanded T cells in peripheral blood. Sequencing was performed with immunoSEQ multiplex PCR; in TCRdb, only in-frame clones are kept and a portion is missing. The sample records 75,000 to 100,000 clones, 89% being singletons. The sample comprised blood. Receptors originate from a person aged 18 to 70 in good health.

The count of this clone is one. This rearrangement joins TRBV4-2 to TRBJ1-2; D is unclear. Per germline, CDR1 LGHNA and CDR2 YNFKEQ. Trimming cost V 3 bases and J 3 bases, with 5 bases left between them. This CDR3 region has 12 residues. The CDR3: CASSQGDYGYTF. The CDR3, as DNA: TGTGCCAGCAGCCAGGGAGACTATGGCTACACCTTC.

The V call is TRBV28, the J call TRBJ1-5, with D tentatively TRBD1 (6 bases). This CDR3 spans 14 amino acids. Germline lookup yields CDR1 MDHEN and CDR2 SYDVKM. Trimming pared 2 bases from V and 5 bases from J, leaving 10 bases between. The CDR3 region is CASSLRDRYQPQHF. In nucleotides, the CDR3 is TGTGCCAGCAGTTTAAGAGACAGGTATCAGCCCCAGCATTTT. The entire variable domain, with the rest obtained from reference TRBV28 and TRBJ1-5, is as follows: DVKVTQSSRYLVKRTGEKVFLECVQDMDHENMFWYRQDPGLGLRLIYFSYDVKMKEKGDIPEGYSVSREKKERFSLILESASTNQTSMYLCASSLRDRYQPQHFGDGTRLSIL.

The chain joins TRBV9 to TRBJ1-3; D might be TRBD1 (6 bases). The CDR3 consists of 17 residues. Trimming pared 5 bases from V and 0 bases from J, leaving 18 bases between. CDR1 is SGDLS, CDR2 YYNGEE, per germline. CDR3 in DNA: TGTGCCAGCAGTGAAGGGGGGTCAGGCCGCTCTGGAAACACCATATATTTT. Protein: CASSEGGSGRSGNTIYF.

The rearrangement links TRBV4-3 to TRBJ2-3; 9 nucleotides match TRBD2. The CDR3 runs to 17 residues. V shed 0 bases and J 7 bases; nucleotides not matched to a gene: 11. In germline, CDR1 is LGHNA, CDR2 YSLEER. CDR3 loop: CASSQEGDSGRSHTQYF. CDR3 nucleotides: TGCGCCAGCAGCCAAGAGGGGGATAGCGGGAGATCTCATACGCAGTATTTT.

The chain couples TRBV19 to TRBJ1-4, with D possibly matching TRBD1 (5 bases). The CDR3 has 12 amino acids. In germline, CDR1 is LNHDA, CDR2 SQIVND (reference sequence). V was pared by 5 bases and J by 8 bases, with 9 bases between. The CDR3 DNA reads TGTGCCAGTAGTGGGACCGCGGAAAAACTGTTTTTT. Its protein is CASSGTAEKLFF.

The chain carries TRBV29-1 and TRBJ2-3; 9 nucleotides agree with TRBD1. This CDR3 spans 14 amino acids. Germline loops: CDR1 SQVTM, CDR2 ANQGSEA. V was clipped by 7 bases and J by 4 bases; unmatched bases: 9. The DNA for the CDR3 is TGCAGCGCCCAAAGGACAGGGGCAGCAGATACGCAGTATTTT. Amino acid sequence: CSAQRTGAADTQYF.